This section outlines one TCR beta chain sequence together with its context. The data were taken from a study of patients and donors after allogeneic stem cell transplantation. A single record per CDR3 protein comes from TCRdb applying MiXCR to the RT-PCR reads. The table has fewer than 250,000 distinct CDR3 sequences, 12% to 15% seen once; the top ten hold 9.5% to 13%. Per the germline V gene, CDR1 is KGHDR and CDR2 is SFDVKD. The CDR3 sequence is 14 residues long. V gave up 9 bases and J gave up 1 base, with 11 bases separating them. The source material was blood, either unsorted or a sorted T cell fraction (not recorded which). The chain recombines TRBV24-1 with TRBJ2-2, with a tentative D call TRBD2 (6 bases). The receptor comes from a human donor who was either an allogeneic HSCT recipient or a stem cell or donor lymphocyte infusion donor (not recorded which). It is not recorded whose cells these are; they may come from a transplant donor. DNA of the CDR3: TGTGCCACCCAGTGGAGGGGGAACACCGGGGAGCTGTTTTTT. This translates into CATQWRGNTGELFF.